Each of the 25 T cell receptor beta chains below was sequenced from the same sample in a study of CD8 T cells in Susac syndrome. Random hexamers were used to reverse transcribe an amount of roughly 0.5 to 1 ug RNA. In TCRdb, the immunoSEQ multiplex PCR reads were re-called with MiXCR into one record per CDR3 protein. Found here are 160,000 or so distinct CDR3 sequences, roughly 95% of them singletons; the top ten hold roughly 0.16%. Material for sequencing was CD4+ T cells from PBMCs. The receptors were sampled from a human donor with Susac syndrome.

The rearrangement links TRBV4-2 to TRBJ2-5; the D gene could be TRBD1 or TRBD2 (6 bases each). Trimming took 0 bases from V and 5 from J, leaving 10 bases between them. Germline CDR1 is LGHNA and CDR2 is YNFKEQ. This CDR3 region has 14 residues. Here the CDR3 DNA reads TGTGCCAGCAGCCAAGACCCGGGGGCCGAGACCCAGTACTTC. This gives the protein CASSQDPGAETQYF.

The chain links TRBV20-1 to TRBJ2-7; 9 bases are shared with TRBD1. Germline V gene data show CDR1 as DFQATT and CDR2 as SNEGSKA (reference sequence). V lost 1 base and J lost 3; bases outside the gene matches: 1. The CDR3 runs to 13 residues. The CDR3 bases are TGCAGTGCTAGAGCGGGACAGGGCTACGAGCAGTACTTC. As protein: CSARAGQGYEQYF.

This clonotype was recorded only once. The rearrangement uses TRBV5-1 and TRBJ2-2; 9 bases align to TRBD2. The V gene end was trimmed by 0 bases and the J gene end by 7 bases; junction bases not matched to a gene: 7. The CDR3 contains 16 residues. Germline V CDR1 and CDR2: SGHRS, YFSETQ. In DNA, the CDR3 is TGCGCCAGCAGCTTGGATGCGGGGGGGCCCGGCGGGGAGCTGTTTTTT. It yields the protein CASSLDAGGPGGELFF.

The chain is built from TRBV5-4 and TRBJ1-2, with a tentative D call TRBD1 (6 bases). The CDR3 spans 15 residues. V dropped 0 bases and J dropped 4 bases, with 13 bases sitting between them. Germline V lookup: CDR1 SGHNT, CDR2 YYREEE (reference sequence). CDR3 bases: TGTGCCAGCAGCTTGGCCGATGGGGGCAGCTATGGCTACACCTTC. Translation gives CASSLADGGSYGYTF.

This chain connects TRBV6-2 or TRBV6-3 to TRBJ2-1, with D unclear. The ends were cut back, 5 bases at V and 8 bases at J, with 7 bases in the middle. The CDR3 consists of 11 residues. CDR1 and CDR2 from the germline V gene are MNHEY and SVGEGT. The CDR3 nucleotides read TGTGCCAGCAGTCCAAACTATGAGCAGTTCTTC. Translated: CASSPNYEQFF.

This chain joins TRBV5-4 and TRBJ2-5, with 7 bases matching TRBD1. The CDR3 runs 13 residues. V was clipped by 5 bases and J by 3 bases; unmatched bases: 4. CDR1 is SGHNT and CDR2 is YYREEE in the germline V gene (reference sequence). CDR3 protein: CASSKGAEETQYF. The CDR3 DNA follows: TGTGCCAGCAGTAAGGGGGCTGAAGAGACCCAGTACTTC.

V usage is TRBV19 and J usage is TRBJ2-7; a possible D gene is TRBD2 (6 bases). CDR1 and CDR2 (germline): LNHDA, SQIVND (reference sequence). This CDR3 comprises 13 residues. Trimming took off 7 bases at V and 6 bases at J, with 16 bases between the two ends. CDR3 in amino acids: CASTSGVKGEQYF. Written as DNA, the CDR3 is TGTGCCAGTACCTCGGGGGTAAAGGGCGAGCAGTACTTC.

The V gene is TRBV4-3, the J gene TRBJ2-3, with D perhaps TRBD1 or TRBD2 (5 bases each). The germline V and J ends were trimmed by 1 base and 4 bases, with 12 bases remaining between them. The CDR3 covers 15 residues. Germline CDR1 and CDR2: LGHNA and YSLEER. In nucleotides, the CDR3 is TGCGCCAGCAGCCAAGCGGGGCCCGGCGCAGATACGCAGTATTTT. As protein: CASSQAGPGADTQYF.

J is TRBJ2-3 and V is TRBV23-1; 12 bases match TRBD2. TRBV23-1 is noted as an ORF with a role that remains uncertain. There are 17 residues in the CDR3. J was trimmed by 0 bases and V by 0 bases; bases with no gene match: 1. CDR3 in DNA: TGCGCCAGCAGTCAATCCGGACTAGCGGGGAGCACAGATACGCAGTATTTT. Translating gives CASSQSGLAGSTDTQYF.

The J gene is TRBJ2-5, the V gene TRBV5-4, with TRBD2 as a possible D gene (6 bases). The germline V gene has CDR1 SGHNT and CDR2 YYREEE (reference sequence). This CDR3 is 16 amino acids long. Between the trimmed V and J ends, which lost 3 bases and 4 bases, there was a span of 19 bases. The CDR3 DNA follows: TGTGCCAGCAGCTCGACTAGGAGGGCGTCGTCAGAGACCCAGTACTTC. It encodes CASSSTRRASSETQYF.

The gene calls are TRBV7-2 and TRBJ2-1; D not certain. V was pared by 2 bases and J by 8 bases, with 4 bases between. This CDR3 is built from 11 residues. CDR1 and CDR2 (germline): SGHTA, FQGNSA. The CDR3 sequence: CASSLRYEQFF. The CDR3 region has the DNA TGTGCCAGCAGCTTAAGGTATGAGCAGTTCTTC.

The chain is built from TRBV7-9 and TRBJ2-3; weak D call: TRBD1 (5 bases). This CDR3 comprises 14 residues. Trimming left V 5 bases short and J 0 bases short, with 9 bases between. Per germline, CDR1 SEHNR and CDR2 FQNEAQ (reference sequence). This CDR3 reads CASSAPGSTDTQYF. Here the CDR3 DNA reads TGTGCCAGCAGCGCTCCAGGGAGCACAGATACGCAGTATTTT.

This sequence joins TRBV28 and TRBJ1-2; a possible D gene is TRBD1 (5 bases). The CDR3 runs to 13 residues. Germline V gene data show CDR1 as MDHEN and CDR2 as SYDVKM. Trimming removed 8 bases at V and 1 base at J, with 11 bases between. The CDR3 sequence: CASVRRGNYGYTF. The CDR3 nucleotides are TGTGCCAGCGTTCGGAGGGGTAACTATGGCTACACCTTC.

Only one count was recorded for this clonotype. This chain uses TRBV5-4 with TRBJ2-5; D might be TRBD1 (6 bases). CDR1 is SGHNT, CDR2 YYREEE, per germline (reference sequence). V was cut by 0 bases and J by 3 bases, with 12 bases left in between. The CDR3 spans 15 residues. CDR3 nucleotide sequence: TGTGCCAGCAGCTTGGAGATAGACAGGAAAGAGACCCAGTACTTC. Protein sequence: CASSLEIDRKETQYF.

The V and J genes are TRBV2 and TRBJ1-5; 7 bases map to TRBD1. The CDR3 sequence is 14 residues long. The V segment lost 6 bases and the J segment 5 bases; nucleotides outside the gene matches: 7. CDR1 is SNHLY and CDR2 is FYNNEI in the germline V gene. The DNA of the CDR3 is TGTGCCAGCAGAATGCCAGGGGGGGATCAGCCCCAGCATTTT. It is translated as CASRMPGGDQPQHF. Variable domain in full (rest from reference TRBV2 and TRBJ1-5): EPEVTQTPSHQVTQMGQEVILRCVPISNHLYFYWYRQILGQKVEFLVSFYNNEISEKSEIFDDQFSVERPDGSNFTLKIRSTKLEDSAMYFCASRMPGGDQPQHFGDGTRLSIL.

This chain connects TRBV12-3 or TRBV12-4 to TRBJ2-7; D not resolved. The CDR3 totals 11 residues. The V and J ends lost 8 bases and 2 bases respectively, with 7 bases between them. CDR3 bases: TGTGCCAGCGGTTATCCCTACGAGCAGTACTTC. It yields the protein CASGYPYEQYF.

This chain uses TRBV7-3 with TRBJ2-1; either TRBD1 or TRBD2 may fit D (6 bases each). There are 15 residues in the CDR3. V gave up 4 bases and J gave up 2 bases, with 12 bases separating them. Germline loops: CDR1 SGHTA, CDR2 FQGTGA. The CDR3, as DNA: TGTGCCAGCAGCTCTACAGGGACTCCCTACAATGAGCAGTTCTTC. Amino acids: CASSSTGTPYNEQFF.

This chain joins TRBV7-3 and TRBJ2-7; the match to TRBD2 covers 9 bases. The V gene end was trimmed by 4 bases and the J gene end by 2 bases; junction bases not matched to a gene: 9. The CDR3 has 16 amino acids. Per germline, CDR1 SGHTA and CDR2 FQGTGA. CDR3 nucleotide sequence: TGTGCCAGCAGCTCCCTGACTAGCGGTTTAACCTACGAGCAGTACTTC. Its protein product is CASSSLTSGLTYEQYF.

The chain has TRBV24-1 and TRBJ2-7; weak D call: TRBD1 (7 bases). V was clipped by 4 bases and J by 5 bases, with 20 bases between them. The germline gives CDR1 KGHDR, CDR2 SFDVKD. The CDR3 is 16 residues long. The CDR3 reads CATSDHLGQERDEQYF. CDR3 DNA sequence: TGTGCCACCAGTGACCACCTAGGACAGGAGCGGGACGAGCAGTACTTC.

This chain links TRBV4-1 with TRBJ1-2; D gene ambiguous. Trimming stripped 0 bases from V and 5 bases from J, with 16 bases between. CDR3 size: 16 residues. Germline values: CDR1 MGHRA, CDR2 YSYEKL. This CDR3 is CASSQERPDGLYGYTF. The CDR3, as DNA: TGCGCCAGCAGCCAAGAGCGCCCGGACGGACTTTATGGCTACACCTTC.

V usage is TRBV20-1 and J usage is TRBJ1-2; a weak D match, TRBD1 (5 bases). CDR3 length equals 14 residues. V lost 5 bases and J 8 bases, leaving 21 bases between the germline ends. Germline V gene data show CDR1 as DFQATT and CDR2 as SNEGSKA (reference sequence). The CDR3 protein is CSASPAGTSLGYTF. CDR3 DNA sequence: TGCAGTGCTTCCCCCGCCGGGACCTCATTGGGCTACACCTTC.

CDR3: CASSLGGKQSSYEQYF. CDR3 sequence (DNA): TGTGCCAGCAGCTTGGGAGGGAAACAGTCCTCCTACGAGCAGTACTTC. The gene calls are TRBV5-4 and TRBJ2-7; possible D gene TRBD2, 5 bases. Germline V gene sequence: CDR1 SGHNT, CDR2 YYREEE (reference sequence). This CDR3 is built from 16 residues. V was clipped by 0 bases and J by 0 bases, with 13 bases between them.

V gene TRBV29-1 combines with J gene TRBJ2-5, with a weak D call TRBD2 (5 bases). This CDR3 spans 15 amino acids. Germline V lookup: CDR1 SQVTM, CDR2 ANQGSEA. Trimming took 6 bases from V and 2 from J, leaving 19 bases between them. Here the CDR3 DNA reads TGCAGCGTGGCCTTTGAGGGCCGCGGTCAAGAGACCCAGTACTTC. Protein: CSVAFEGRGQETQYF.

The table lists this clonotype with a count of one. CDR3 nucleotides: TGTGCCAGCAGTTTGGACCACGGGAAAGAGACCCAGTACTTC. Translated, it gives CASSLDHGKETQYF. V usage is TRBV12-3 or TRBV12-4 and J usage is TRBJ2-5; the D gene is possibly TRBD2 (5 bases). V gave up 3 bases and J gave up 3 bases, with 11 bases separating them. The CDR3 has 14 amino acids.

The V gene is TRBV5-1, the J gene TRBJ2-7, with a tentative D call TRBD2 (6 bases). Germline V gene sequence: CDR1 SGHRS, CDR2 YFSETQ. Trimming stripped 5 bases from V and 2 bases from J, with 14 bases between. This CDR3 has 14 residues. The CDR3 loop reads CASSPRDAPYEQYF. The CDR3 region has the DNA TGCGCCAGCAGTCCGCGGGACGCCCCCTACGAGCAGTACTTC.